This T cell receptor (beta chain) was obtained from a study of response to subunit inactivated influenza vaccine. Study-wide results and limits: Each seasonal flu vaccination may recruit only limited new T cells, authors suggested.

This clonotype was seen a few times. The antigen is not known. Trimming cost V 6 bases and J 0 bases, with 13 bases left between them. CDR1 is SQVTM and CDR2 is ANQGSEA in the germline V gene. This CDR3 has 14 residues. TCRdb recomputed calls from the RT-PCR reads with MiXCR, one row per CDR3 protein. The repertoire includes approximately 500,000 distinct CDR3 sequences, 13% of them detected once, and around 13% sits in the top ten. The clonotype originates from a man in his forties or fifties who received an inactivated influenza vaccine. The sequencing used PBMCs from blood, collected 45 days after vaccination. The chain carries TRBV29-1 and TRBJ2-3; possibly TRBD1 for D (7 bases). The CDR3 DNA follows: TGCAGCGTAGAACAGGGGACTAGCACAGATACGCAGTATTTT. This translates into CSVEQGTSTDTQYF.